This T cell receptor beta chain was identified during a study of T cell changes during pregnancy in multiple sclerosis. Produced via immunoSEQ multiplex PCR; TCRdb's table is partial and in-frame only. This sample carries tens of thousands of clones, around 94% of them seen once, and the ten largest clones take approximately 0.15%. The CDR3 runs to 18 residues. J gave up 8 bases and V 2 bases, and 11 bases lay outside the gene matches. Per germline, CDR1 MNHEY and CDR2 SMNVEV (reference sequence). This sample comprised CD4+ T cells from peripheral blood mononuclear cells, obtained after pregnancy. The rearrangement uses TRBV27 and TRBJ2-2; the match to TRBD2 covers 13 bases. The receptor's source is a female donor with multiple sclerosis, enrolled in a pregnancy study. CDR3 in DNA: TGTGCCAGCAGTTTACTCCTAAGACTAGCGGGAGGACAAGGGGAGCTGTTTTTT. Translation gives CASSLLLRLAGGQGELFF.